This TCR beta chain was obtained from a study of blood T cells in healthy people across ages. Overall study: T cells yielded about one barcoded beta molecule per two cells through template switching.

CDR3 length: 15 residues. Trimming took off 1 base at V and 1 base at J, with 9 bases between the two ends. Germline V gives CDR1 LNHNV, CDR2 YYDKDF (reference sequence). Regarding this clonotype: A read error may explain this, as a much larger clone is one base away.

Primed by a sample-barcoded 5' primer and a J-beta primer mix, a second PCR proceeded for 7 to 11 cycles. Via MiXCR, TCRdb re-called the 5' RACE reads, giving one row per CDR3 protein. The sample yields about 1.8 million distinct CDR3 sequences, about 50% seen once. The V gene is TRBV15, the J gene TRBJ2-3, with D tentatively TRBD1 (6 bases). Sequencing input: blood. This clonotype originated in a woman aged 40 to 49 in good health. The CDR3, as DNA: TGTGCCACCAGCAGAGCCAGGGGCGGCACAGATACGCAGTATTTT. It codes for CATSRARGGTDTQYF.